The entry below describes one T cell receptor beta chain. No antigen is known for it. No base qualities exist here, and no much larger clone lies one base off it. The entry originates in a study of blood T cells in healthy people across ages (dated by TCRdb to between 2015 and 2017). In the study overall: In model experiments, template switching captured roughly one uniquely barcoded TCR beta cDNA molecule for every two T cells. To track age-related changes in TCR beta repertoire diversity, the study relied on deep sequencing normalized with unique cDNA molecular identifiers. The donors were split into four age groups: young (average around 16 years), middle-aged (around 40), aged (more than 60) and long-lived (over 75). Donors of different ages were randomly distributed across sequencing lanes to avoid experimental bias. Two additional independent replicas of 1 million unique cDNA reads from the same blood draw were analyzed for two donors (one aged 18 to 30 and one aged 80 or older). The full study reports these points: Compared with the aged group, the long-lived group had more naive CD4+ T cells, fewer expanded clones and increased TCR diversity, suggesting age selection. Because profiling used bulk unsorted PBMCs, naive and antigen-experienced compartments could not be compared conclusively. The CMV infection status of donors was not known, potentially confounding age-related changes in expanded clonotypes. A strong correlation was found between observed TCR beta diversity and the percentage of naive T cells measured by flow cytometry. As age increased, observed TCR beta diversity per million T cells dropped in a roughly linear way, and a significant reduction was already evident by age 40. Estimates of total diversity based on one million sequenced T cells were regarded as lower bounds and as underestimates.

CDR3 length: 13 amino acids, cysteine to phenylalanine. CDR3 DNA only is kept here, 39 bases in frame from base 1. Via the germline V gene (reference sequence), CDR1 is MNHEY and CDR2 SMNVEV. V drops 5 bases and J drops 1 base, leaving 9 bases in between. The donors were 40 or so Caucasian individuals from Russia, aged about 6 to 100 years, who were systemically healthy. Each donor gave about 9.7 milliliters of peripheral blood, drawn into EDTA-treated Vacutainer tubes. Ficoll-Paque density-gradient centrifugation was used to isolate PBMCs, with at least 7 million per sample. Trizol reagent was used to extract total RNA from PBMCs, with at least 5 micrograms per sample. For every donor, an aliquot of PBMCs went through flow cytometry to measure the percentages of naive CD45RAhigh/CD27high T cells. The library was obtained by 5' RACE. The sample was run on an Illumina HiSeq 2500. A second PCR of about 6 to 11 cycles was run with a J-beta primer mix and a sample-barcoded 5' primer. A unique molecular identifier was introduced onto each TCR beta cDNA molecule by a template-switch 5' adaptor carrying 12 random nucleotides. Each sample yielded at least 3 million CDR3-containing paired-end reads. First-strand cDNA synthesis was performed from all RNA using the Mint cDNA synthesis kit, with priming by a TRBC-specific oligonucleotide. Following uracil-DNA glycosylase treatment, all cDNA underwent a first 18-cycle PCR with the universal primers M1SS and BC2_uni_R. The original methods were these. For normalization, 1 million high-quality reads were randomly selected from each sample, with every read carrying a distinct molecular identifier. Reads with shared molecular identifiers were discarded instead of being binned into consensus sequences. MiTCR, with a Q25 quality threshold and the strictest error-elimination algorithm, was used for CDR3 identification, clonotype clustering and error correction. Lower-bound total TCR beta diversity was estimated with a nonparametric unseen species model using Euler transformation. The raw public data were reprocessed by TCRdb itself: fastp quality trimming at Q25, MiXCR clonotype calling, in-frame beta chains only. Each entry is one CDR3 protein sequence, shown with its most common DNA and genes. TCRdb, rather than the study authors, made the V and J calls. Present in this sample are 2 million or so distinct CDR3 sequences, around 48% of which were seen just once. Approximately 2.1% of the sample rests with the top ten.

The rearranged chain carries TRBV27 and TRBJ2-7, with no D gene named confidently. The sequenced material came from blood. This TCR came from a middle-aged woman in good health. The nucleotide sequence is given as TGTGCCAGCAGTGTAGGCAAGTCCTACGAGCAGTACTTC. It translates to CASSVGKSYEQYF.